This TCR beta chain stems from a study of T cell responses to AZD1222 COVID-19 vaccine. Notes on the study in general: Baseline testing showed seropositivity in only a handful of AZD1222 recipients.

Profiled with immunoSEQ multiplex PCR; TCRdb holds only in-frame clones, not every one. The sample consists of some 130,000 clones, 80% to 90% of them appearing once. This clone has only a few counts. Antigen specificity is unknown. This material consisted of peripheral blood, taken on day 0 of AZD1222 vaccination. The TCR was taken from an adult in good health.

DNA of the CDR3: TGTGCCAGCAGTTCCCGGTTGCGAGTGTGGGCCTACAATGAGCAGTTCTTC. Translating gives CASSSRLRVWAYNEQFF. This chain connects TRBV6-2 or TRBV6-3 to TRBJ2-1; D gene uncertain. The CDR3 loop spans 17 amino acids. Germline lookup yields CDR1 MNHEY and CDR2 SVGEGT. V lost 4 bases to trimming and J lost 2 bases, with 18 bases between them.